The clone carrying this T cell receptor beta chain was detected only a few times. Its antigen is still unknown. This same CDR3 is encoded by further DNA sequences in the sample. The sample originates from a study of shared clonotypes between healthy human individuals. General study findings and limits: A small donor pool kept down the genetic and exposure-history diversity that was represented.

Sequencing was performed with immunoSEQ multiplex PCR; in TCRdb, only in-frame clones are kept and a portion is missing. Altogether some 2.1 million clones are present, about 95% being singletons, with the ten largest covering 0.9% to 1.3%. It was CD45RO-negative cells, positively selected for CCR7, that made up naive CD8 cells, with terminally differentiated effector memory CD45RA+ cells excluded. Sample: naive CD8+ T cells sorted from blood. The TCR originated in a man between 18 and 29 years old in good health.

The DNA for the CDR3 is TGCGCCAGCAGCTTGGAGGGGAACTATGGCTACACCTTC. Translation: CASSLEGNYGYTF. The chain combines TRBV5-1 with TRBJ1-2, with D possibly being TRBD1 (5 bases). V lost 0 bases and J lost 2, with 5 bases in between. The CDR3 spans 13 residues. Germline CDR1 reads SGHRS; CDR2 reads YFSETQ.